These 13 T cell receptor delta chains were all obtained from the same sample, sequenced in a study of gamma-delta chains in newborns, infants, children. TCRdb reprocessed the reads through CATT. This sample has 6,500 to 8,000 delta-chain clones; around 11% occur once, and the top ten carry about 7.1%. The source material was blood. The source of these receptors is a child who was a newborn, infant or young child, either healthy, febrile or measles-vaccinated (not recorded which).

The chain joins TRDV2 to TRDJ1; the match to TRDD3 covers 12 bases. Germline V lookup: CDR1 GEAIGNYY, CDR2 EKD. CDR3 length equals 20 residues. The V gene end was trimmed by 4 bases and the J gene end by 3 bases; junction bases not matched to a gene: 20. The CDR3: CACENSHVPTGGYTSDKLIF. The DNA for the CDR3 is TGTGCCTGTGAGAATTCCCACGTCCCAACTGGGGGATACACCTCCGATAAACTCATCTTT.

The CDR3 DNA reads TGTGCCTGTGACACTTGTAATACGGGGGGATACGAGGGCACCGATAAACTCATCTTT. Translation: CACDTCNTGGYEGTDKLIF. The rearrangement uses TRDV2 and TRDJ1, with TRDD3 identical over 10 bases. The J gene, missing from TCRdb, was assigned here through DNA to germline matching. Trimming removed 1 base from V and 1 base from J; junction bases left unmatched: 14. The CDR3 covers 19 residues. Per germline, CDR1 GEAIGNYY and CDR2 EKD.

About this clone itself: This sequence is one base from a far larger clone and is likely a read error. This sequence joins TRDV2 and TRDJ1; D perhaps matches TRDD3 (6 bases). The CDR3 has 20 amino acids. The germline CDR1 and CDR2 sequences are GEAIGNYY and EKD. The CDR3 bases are TGTGCCCGTGACACCGTAGGAGCCCCACTGGGAGCCGTTGGGACCGATAAACTCATCTTT. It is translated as CARDTVGAPLGAVGTDKLIF.

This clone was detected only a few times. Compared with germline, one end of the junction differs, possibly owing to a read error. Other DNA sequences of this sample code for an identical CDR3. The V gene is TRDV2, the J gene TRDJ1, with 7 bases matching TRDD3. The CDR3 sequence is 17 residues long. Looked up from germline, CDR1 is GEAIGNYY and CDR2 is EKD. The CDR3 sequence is CACDTIGGSRHTDKLIF. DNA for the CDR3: TGTGCCTGTGACACCATAGGGGGATCCAGACACACCGATAAGCTCATCTTT.

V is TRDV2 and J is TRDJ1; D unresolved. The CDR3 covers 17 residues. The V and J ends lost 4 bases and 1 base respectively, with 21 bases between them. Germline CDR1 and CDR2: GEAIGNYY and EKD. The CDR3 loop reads CACEPLQLAASTDKLIF. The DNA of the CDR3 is TGTGCCTGTGAACCACTCCAGTTAGCTGCCAGCACCGATAAACTCATCTTT.

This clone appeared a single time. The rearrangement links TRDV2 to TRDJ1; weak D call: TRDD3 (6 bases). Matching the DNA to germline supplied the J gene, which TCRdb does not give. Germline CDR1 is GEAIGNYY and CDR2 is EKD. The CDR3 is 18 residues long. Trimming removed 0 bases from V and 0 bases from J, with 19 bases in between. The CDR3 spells CACDTWGAGTRNTDKLIF. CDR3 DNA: TGTGCCTGTGACACCTGGGGGGCGGGAACACGGAACACCGATAAACTCATCTTT.

DNA of the CDR3: TGTGCCTGTGACACCGTTCAAGGGATAGACTCCTGGGACACCCGACAGATGTTTTTC. The encoded protein is CACDTVQGIDSWDTRQMFF. V and J are TRDV2 and TRDJ3; the D gene is possibly TRDD3 (6 bases). The J gene is not listed in TCRdb, so it was assigned here from a DNA match to germline. CDR1 and CDR2 from the germline V gene are GEAIGNYY and EKD. V lost 0 bases, J lost 0 bases, and 14 bases lay in between. The CDR3 totals 19 residues.

The CDR3 nucleotides read TGTGCCTGTGACTCTGTACTGGGGGATATCTCTTTGACAGCACAACTCTTCTTT. Protein: CACDSVLGDISLTAQLFF. V is TRDV2 and J is TRDJ2; 11 positions agree with TRDD3. Germline loops: CDR1 GEAIGNYY, CDR2 EKD. This CDR3 region has 18 residues. Trimming at V came to 3 bases and at J to 0 bases, leaving 8 bases not matched to a gene.

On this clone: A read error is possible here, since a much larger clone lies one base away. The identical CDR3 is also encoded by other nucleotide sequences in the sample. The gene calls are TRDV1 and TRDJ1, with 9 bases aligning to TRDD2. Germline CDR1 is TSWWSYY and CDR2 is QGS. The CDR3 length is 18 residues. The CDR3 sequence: CALGEPPSYWGLTDKLIF. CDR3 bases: TGTGCTCTGGGGGAACCTCCTTCCTACTGGGGACTCACCGATAAACTCATCTTT.

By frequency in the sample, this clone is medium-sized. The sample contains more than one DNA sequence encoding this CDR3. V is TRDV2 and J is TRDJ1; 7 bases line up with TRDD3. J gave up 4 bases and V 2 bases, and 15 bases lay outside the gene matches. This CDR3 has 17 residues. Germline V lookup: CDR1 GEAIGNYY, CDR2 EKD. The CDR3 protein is CACDNVPLTGENDKLIF. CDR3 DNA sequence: TGTGCCTGTGACAACGTGCCCCTTACTGGGGAAAACGATAAACTCATCTTT.

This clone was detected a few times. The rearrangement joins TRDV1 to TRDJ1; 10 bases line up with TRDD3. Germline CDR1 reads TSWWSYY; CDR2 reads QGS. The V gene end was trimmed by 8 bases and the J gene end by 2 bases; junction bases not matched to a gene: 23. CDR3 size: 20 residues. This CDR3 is CALILPWGYWGIGETDKLIF. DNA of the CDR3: TGTGCTCTTATCCTTCCCTGGGGTTACTGGGGGATTGGTGAGACCGATAAACTCATCTTT.

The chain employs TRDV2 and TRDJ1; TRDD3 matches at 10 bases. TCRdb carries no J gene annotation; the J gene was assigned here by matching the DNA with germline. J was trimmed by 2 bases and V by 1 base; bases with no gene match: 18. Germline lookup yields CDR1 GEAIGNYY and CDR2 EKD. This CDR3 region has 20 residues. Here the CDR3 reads CACDTPPGRGDTRGTDKLIF. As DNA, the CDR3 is TGTGCCTGTGACACTCCCCCAGGAAGGGGGGATACGAGGGGAACCGATAAACTCATCTTT.

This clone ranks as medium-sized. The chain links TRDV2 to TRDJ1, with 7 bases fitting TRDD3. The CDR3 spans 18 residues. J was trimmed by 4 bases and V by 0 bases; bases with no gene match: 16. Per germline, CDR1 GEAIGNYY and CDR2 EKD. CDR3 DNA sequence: TGTGCCTGTGACACCTGGGGGGATCTGAAGCCGCCGCTCGATAAACTCATCTTT. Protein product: CACDTWGDLKPPLDKLIF.